These 9 T cell receptor beta chains originate from one sample sequenced in a study of blood T cell repertoires in COVID-19. Method: immunoSEQ multiplex PCR; TCRdb's copy keeps in-frame clones and lacks some. The repertoire holds some 350,000 clones, with roughly 90% as singletons. The sequenced sample was peripheral blood. These receptors all come from a woman aged 30 to 39 with COVID-19, enrolled during active disease.

The V gene is TRBV5-5, the J gene TRBJ2-2; TRBD1 matches at 8 bases. The germline V gene has CDR1 SGHKS and CDR2 YYEKEE (reference sequence). The CDR3 runs to 14 residues. After removal of 6 bases from V and 6 bases from J, the junction contained 7 bases not matched to a gene. The CDR3 here is CASMGQAFSGELFF. In DNA form, the CDR3 reads TGTGCCAGCATGGGACAGGCCTTCTCCGGGGAGCTGTTTTTT.

The chain carries TRBV10-1 and TRBJ1-5, with D unresolved. The CDR3 consists of 9 residues. V was trimmed by 11 bases and J by 10 bases, leaving 9 bases between them. The germline V gene has CDR1 WNHNN and CDR2 SYGVQD (reference sequence). CDR3 bases: TGCGCCGGCACAGTTCCCCAGCATTTT. As protein: CAGTVPQHF.

The chain is built from TRBV7-9 and TRBJ1-2, with 7 nucleotides matching TRBD1. The trim removed 8 bases at V and 11 bases at J, leaving 8 bases unmatched. Per germline, CDR1 SEHNR and CDR2 FQNEAQ (reference sequence). The CDR3 extends over 11 amino acids. For the CDR3, the DNA is TGTGCCAGCGAGGACAGGACAGGATACACCTTC. Translated, it gives CASEDRTGYTF.

V usage is TRBV28 and J usage is TRBJ1-2, with 8 bases that match TRBD1. The V gene end was trimmed by 6 bases and the J gene end by 0 bases; junction bases not matched to a gene: 9. Germline CDR1 and CDR2: MDHEN and SYDVKM. The CDR3 is made up of 16 amino acids. The CDR3 DNA follows: TGTGCCAGCAGGTTTTCAGGGGGCCGAGCTAACTATGGCTACACCTTC. Protein product: CASRFSGGRANYGYTF.

V and J are TRBV24-1 and TRBJ1-5; 10 nucleotides line up with TRBD1. J gave up 9 bases and V 10 bases, and 8 bases lay outside the gene matches. The CDR3 covers 13 residues. Per germline, CDR1 KGHDR and CDR2 SFDVKD. The CDR3 loop is CATGQGQNGPQHF. The CDR3 bases are TGTGCCACGGGACAGGGGCAAAATGGGCCCCAGCATTTT.

The chain carries TRBV5-1 and TRBJ2-5; the match to TRBD1 covers 9 bases. Germline CDR1 SGHRS, CDR2 YFSETQ. J lost 7 bases, V lost 4 bases, and 8 bases had no gene match. This CDR3 is built from 14 residues. CDR3 residues: CASSTTGGQVTQYF. DNA of the CDR3: TGCGCCAGCAGCACGACAGGGGGACAGGTGACCCAGTACTTC.

CDR3 region: CASSGAETQYF. The CDR3 region has the DNA TGTGCCAGCAGCGGGGCGGAGACCCAGTACTTC. This sequence joins TRBV7-2 and TRBJ2-5; D possibly corresponds to TRBD1 (5 bases). This CDR3 spans 11 amino acids. Germline V gives CDR1 SGHTA, CDR2 FQGNSA. The germline V and J ends were trimmed by 5 bases and 5 bases, with 6 bases remaining between them.

The J gene is TRBJ2-1, the V gene TRBV4-2; 9 nucleotides match TRBD2. The germline V gene has CDR1 LGHNA and CDR2 YNFKEQ. V lost 1 base, J lost 0 bases, and 13 bases stayed unmatched. This CDR3 has 20 amino acids. The CDR3 DNA follows: TGTGCCAGCAGCCAAGTGAGTAGCGGGAGTGGGCCTTACTCCTACAATGAGCAGTTCTTC. Amino acid sequence: CASSQVSSGSGPYSYNEQFF.

This clone was recorded only once. The germline gene is not matched at one end of the junction; a read error may be the cause. The chain combines TRBV27 with TRBJ2-1; 10 bases match TRBD2. CDR3 length: 16 amino acids. Germline CDR1 reads MNHEY; CDR2 reads SMNVEV (reference sequence). The CDR3 DNA reads as TGTGCCAGCAGTCTATCTCTAGCGGGGGTCGACAATGAGCAGTTCTTC. Amino acid sequence: CASSLSLAGVDNEQFF.